This T cell receptor (beta chain) appears in the sequencing data of a study of metastatic and nonmetastatic thyroid tumors. This clone was counted at least ten times. There were no patients who had received any treatment before thyroid surgery. With MiXCR, TCRdb reprocessed the PCR reads. The sample records roughly 35,000 clones, 15% to 20% being singletons. The receptor was derived from a female donor with papillary thyroid cancer or a benign thyroid nodule (not recorded which). Some clones in this sample may be carry-over from other donors' samples. Input material: blood.

The CDR3 spells CASRLPPSGELFF. The CDR3 nucleotides are TGTGCCAGCAGACTCCCCCCTTCCGGGGAGCTGTTTTTT. This chain links TRBV27 with TRBJ2-2; D unclear. Germline lookup yields CDR1 MNHEY and CDR2 SMNVEV (reference sequence). Trimming took off 6 bases at V and 6 bases at J, with 11 bases between the two ends. The CDR3 covers 13 residues.